This TCR delta chain was sequenced during a study of γδ T cells in repeated Plasmodium falciparum infection. At the level of the study: Age- and gender-matched Australian children served as comparison for malaria-exposed Malian children. Malian samples came from no-transmission periods or across acute febrile malaria episodes. Malaria-naive adults were infected with P. falciparum NF54 four times over about 600 days.

Flow sorting of PBMC yielded separate Vgamma9/Vdelta2+ and Vdelta2-negative gammadelta T cell populations for bulk repertoire analysis. TCRdb re-called the multiplex PCR reads with CATT. In the table there are 45,000 to 50,000 delta-chain clones, 1.6% of which are singletons. Study results and caveats: Vgamma9/Vdelta2+ T cells showed a stable polyclonal repertoire with shared TCRgamma sequences.

Germline CDR1 GEAIGNYY, CDR2 EKD. The CDR3 sequence is 16 residues long. After removal of 1 base from V and 5 bases from J, the junction contained 9 bases not matched to a gene. A remark on this clone: What it recognizes is unknown. Possible read error: a much larger clone is one base away. This same CDR3 is encoded by further DNA sequences in the sample.

This sequence originates from a pool of human donors (malaria-infected and uninfected, not separated). The material sequenced was gamma-delta T cells from blood. The chain has TRDV2 and TRDJ1; 10 nucleotides line up with TRDD3. The J gene, left out of TCRdb, was set here by checking the DNA against germline. The CDR3 nucleotides are TGTGCCTGTGACACGACGACTGGGGGATCCCTAGATAAACTCATCTTT. Amino acids: CACDTTTGGSLDKLIF.